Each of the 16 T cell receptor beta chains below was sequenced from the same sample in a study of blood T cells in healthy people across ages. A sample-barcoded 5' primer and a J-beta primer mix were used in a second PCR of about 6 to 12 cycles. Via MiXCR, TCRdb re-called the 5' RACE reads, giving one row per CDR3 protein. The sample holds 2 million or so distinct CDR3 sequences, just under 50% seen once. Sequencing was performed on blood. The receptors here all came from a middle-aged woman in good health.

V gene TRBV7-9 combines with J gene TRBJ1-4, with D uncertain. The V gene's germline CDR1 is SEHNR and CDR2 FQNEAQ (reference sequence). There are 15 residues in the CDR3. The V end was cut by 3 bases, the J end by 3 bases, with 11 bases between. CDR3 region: CASSFGFTANEKLFF. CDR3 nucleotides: TGTGCCAGCAGCTTCGGTTTCACGGCTAATGAAAAACTGTTTTTT.

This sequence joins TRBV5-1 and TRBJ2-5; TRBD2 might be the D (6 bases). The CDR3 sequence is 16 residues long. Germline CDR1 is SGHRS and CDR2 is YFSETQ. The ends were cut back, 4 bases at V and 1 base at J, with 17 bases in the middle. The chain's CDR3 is CASSPYRTGLQETQYF. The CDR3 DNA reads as TGCGCCAGCAGCCCCTATAGGACGGGACTCCAAGAGACCCAGTACTTC.

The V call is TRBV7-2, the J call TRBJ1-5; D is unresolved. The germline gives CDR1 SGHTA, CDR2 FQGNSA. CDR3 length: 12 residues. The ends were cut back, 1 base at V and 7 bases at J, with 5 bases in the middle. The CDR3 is CASSLDTQPQHF. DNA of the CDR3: TGTGCCAGCAGCTTAGACACGCAGCCCCAGCATTTT. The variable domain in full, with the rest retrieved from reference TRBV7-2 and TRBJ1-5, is GAGVSQSPSNKVTEKGKDVELRCDPISGHTALYWYRQSLGQGLEFLIYFQGNSAPDKSGLPSDRFSAERTGGSVSTLTIQRTQQEDSAVYLCASSLDTQPQHFGDGTRLSIL.

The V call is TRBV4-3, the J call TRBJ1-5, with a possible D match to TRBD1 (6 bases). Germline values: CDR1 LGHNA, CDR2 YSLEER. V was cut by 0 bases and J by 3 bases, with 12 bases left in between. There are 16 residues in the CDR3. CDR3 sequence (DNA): TGCGCCAGCAGCCAAGACAGGGGAGTGCTCAATCAGCCCCAGCATTTT. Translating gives CASSQDRGVLNQPQHF.

CDR3 sequence reads: CASSPPGRADGYTF. The CDR3 DNA is TGTGCCAGCAGCCCCCCGGGCAGGGCGGATGGCTACACCTTC. This sequence joins TRBV14 and TRBJ1-2, with a possible D match to TRBD1 (5 bases). Per germline, CDR1 SGHDN and CDR2 FVKESK. This CDR3 contains 14 residues. Trimming stripped 4 bases from V and 6 bases from J, with 15 bases between.

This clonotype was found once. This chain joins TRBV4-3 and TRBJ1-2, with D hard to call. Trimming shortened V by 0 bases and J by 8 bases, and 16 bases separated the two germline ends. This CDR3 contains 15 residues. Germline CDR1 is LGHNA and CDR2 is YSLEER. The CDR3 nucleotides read TGCGCCAGCAGCCAAGATGGGCTTATTGGGCACGGCTACACCTTC. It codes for CASSQDGLIGHGYTF.

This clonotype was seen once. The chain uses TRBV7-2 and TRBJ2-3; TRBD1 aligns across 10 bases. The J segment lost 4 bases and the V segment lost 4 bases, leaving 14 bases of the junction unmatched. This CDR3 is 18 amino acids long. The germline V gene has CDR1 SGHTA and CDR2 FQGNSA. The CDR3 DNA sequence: TGTGCCAGCAGCTCTCCCCATGGACAGGGGGGTAGCGCAGATACGCAGTATTTT. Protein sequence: CASSSPHGQGGSADTQYF.

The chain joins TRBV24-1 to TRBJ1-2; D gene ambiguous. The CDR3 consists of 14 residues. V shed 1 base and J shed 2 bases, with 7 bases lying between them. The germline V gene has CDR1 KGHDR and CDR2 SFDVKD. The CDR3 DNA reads TGTGCCACCAGTGATTTTCCCTCCAACTATGGCTACACCTTC. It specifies CATSDFPSNYGYTF.

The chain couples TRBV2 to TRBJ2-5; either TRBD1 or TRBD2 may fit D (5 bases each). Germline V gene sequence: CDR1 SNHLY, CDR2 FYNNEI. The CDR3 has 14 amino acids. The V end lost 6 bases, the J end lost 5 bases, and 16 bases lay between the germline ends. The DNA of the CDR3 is TGTGCCAGCAGGAGGGGAAACAGCTTGGAGACCCAGTACTTC. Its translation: CASRRGNSLETQYF.

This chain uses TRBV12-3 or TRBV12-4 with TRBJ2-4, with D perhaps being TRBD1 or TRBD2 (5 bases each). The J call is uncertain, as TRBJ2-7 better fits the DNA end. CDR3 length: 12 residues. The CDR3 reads CASSRDGHEQYF. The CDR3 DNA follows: TGTGCCAGCAGCAGGGACGGCCACGAGCAGTACTTC.

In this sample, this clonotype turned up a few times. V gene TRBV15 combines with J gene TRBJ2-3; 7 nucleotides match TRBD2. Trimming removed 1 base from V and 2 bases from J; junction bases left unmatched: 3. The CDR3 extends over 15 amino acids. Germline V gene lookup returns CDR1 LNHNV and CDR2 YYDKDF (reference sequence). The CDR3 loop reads CATSRGLAYTDTQYF. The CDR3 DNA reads TGTGCCACCAGCAGAGGACTAGCCTACACAGATACGCAGTATTTT.

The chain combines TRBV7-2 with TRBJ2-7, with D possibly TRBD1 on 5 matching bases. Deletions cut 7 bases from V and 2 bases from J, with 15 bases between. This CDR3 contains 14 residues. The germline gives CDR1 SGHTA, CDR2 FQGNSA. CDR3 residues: CASTLGPGAYEQYF. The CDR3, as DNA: TGTGCCAGCACCCTGGGGCCTGGAGCCTACGAGCAGTACTTC.

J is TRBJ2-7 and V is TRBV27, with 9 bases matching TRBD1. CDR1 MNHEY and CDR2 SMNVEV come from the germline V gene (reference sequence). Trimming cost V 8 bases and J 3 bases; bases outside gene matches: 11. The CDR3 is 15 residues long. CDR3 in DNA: TGTGCCAGCCAGCCGGCCGGGACAGGGATCTACGAGCAGTACTTC. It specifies CASQPAGTGIYEQYF.

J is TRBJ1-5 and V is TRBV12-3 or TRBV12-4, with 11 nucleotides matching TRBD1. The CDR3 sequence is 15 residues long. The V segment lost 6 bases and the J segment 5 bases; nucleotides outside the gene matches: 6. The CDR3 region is CASRSGTGGHQPQHF. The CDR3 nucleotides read TGTGCCAGCAGAAGTGGGACAGGGGGGCATCAGCCCCAGCATTTT.

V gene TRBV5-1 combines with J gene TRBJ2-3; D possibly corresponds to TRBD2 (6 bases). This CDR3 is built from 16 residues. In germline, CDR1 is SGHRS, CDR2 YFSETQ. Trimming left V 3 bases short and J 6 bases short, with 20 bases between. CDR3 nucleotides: TGCGCCAGCAGCTGGGGGACGGCAGGAGGGGCCGATACGCAGTATTTT. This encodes CASSWGTAGGADTQYF.

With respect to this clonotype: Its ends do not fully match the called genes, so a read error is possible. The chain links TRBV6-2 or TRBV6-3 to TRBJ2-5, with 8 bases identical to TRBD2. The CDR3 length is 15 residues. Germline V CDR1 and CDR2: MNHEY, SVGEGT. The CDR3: CTSSYPAGDQETQYF. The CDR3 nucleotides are TGTACCAGCAGTTACCCAGCGGGGGATCAAGAGACCCAGTACTTC.